The 15 T cell receptor beta chains reported below all come from one sample, sequenced in a study of cytomegalovirus exposure and HLA in healthy donors. Both 60 Vbeta primers and 13 Jbeta primers went into the PCR. Produced via immunoSEQ multiplex PCR; TCRdb's table is partial and in-frame only. This sample yields 200,000 to 250,000 clones, of which about 80% are seen a single time; over 0.5% belongs to the top ten. Sequenced sample: PBMCs. Receptor source: a woman between 35 and 50 years old in good health and CMV-seronegative.

The rearrangement links TRBV5-1 to TRBJ2-3, with D unresolved. Germline V CDR1 and CDR2: SGHRS, YFSETQ. The CDR3 consists of 13 residues. V lost 0 bases to trimming and J lost 3 bases, with 5 bases between them. Here the CDR3 reads CASSLVVTDTQYF. The CDR3 DNA follows: TGCGCCAGCAGCTTGGTTGTAACAGATACGCAGTATTTT. The full variable domain, completed using reference TRBV5-1 and TRBJ2-3, is KAGVTQTPRYLIKTRGQQVTLSCSPISGHRSVSWYQQTPGQGLQFLFEYFSETQRNKGNFPGRFSGRQFSNSRSEMNVSTLELGDSALYLCASSLVVTDTQYFGPGTRLTVL.

The chain links TRBV5-1 to TRBJ2-7, with D unresolved. The CDR3 is 13 residues long. Germline V lookup: CDR1 SGHRS, CDR2 YFSETQ. The V end was cut by 1 base, the J end by 4 bases, with 9 bases between. The CDR3 sequence: CASSLPNSYEQYF. CDR3 bases: TGCGCCAGCAGCTTGCCAAACTCTTACGAGCAGTACTTC.

The V gene is TRBV27, the J gene TRBJ1-5, with TRBD1 matching over 8 bases. Germline V gene data show CDR1 as MNHEY and CDR2 as SMNVEV (reference sequence). Losses at the gene ends were 6 bases for V and 6 bases for J; bases not matched to a gene: 7. The CDR3 is made up of 14 amino acids. In DNA, the CDR3 is TGTGCCAGCAGCCTGACAGGGGTAGGTCAGCCCCAGCATTTT. Amino acid sequence: CASSLTGVGQPQHF.

About this clone: One end of the junction fails to match germline, which may point to a read error. The V call is TRBV15, the J call TRBJ2-4; possibly TRBD1 for D (6 bases). The V gene's germline CDR1 is LNHNV and CDR2 YYDKDF (reference sequence). CDR3 length equals 13 residues. CDR3 bases: TGTGCCACCAGCAGTAGGGACAAAATCATTCAGTACTTC. As protein: CATSSRDKIIQYF.

The chain links TRBV9 to TRBJ1-4; possible D gene TRBD1, 6 bases. Germline V gene data show CDR1 as SGDLS and CDR2 as YYNGEE. The CDR3 runs 15 residues. V lost 0 bases and J lost 8, with 14 bases in between. The CDR3 is CASSVGQAQREKLFF. In nucleotides, the CDR3 is TGTGCCAGCAGCGTAGGACAGGCTCAAAGGGAAAAACTGTTTTTT.

The V and J genes are TRBV6-6 and TRBJ2-2; tentative D call: TRBD2 (5 bases). V lost 7 bases and J 3 bases, leaving 12 bases between the germline ends. CDR1 MNHNY and CDR2 SVGAGI come from the germline V gene (reference sequence). The CDR3 is 14 amino acids. CDR3 loop: CASTNEEDTGELFF. CDR3 coding DNA: TGTGCCAGCACCAACGAGGAGGACACCGGGGAGCTGTTTTTT.

This clone was picked up one time. V usage is TRBV19 and J usage is TRBJ2-7, with D tentatively TRBD1 (6 bases). The CDR3 consists of 15 residues. V gave up 1 base and J gave up 2 bases, with 12 bases separating them. Per the germline V gene, CDR1 is LNHDA and CDR2 is SQIVND (reference sequence). The CDR3 loop is CASSIAPRGTYEQYF. CDR3 nucleotides: TGTGCCAGTAGTATAGCCCCCAGGGGTACCTACGAGCAGTACTTC.

The V gene is TRBV7-8, the J gene TRBJ1-2; no definite D call. This CDR3 has 13 residues. CDR1 and CDR2 (germline): SGHVS, FQNEAQ. Deletions cut 1 base from V and 7 bases from J, with 10 bases between. The CDR3 protein is CASSLVASSGYTF. CDR3 DNA: TGTGCCAGCAGCTTAGTAGCGTCCTCTGGCTACACCTTC.

This chain connects TRBV5-1 to TRBJ2-2; D gene ambiguous. Germline lookup yields CDR1 SGHRS and CDR2 YFSETQ. Deletions cut 4 bases from V and 0 bases from J, with 10 bases between. There are 15 residues in the CDR3. The DNA for the CDR3 is TGCGCCAGCAGCGGCCGGGTTACGAACACCGGGGAGCTGTTTTTT. It encodes CASSGRVTNTGELFF.

The V call is TRBV5-6, the J call TRBJ2-3, with TRBD2 matching over 9 bases. Germline V CDR1 and CDR2: SGHDT, YYEEEE. The CDR3 extends over 15 amino acids. Losses at the gene ends were 2 bases for V and 1 base for J; bases not matched to a gene: 2. In DNA, the CDR3 is TGTGCCAGCAGCTTCATAGCGGGGGGCACAGATACGCAGTATTTT. Its translation: CASSFIAGGTDTQYF.

This sequence joins TRBV18 and TRBJ1-5, with D possibly matching TRBD1 (6 bases). V was clipped by 0 bases and J by 2 bases, with 11 bases between them. The CDR3 is made up of 16 amino acids. Germline assignment: CDR1 KGHSH and CDR2 LQKENI. The CDR3 nucleotides are TGTGCCAGCTCACCACCGGGCAGGGGAGGCAATCAGCCCCAGCATTTT. Protein sequence: CASSPPGRGGNQPQHF. Full variable domain (rest looked up from reference TRBV18 and TRBJ1-5): NAGVMQNPRHLVRRRGQEARLRCSPMKGHSHVYWYRQLPEEGLKFMVYLQKENIIDESGMPKERFSAEFPKEGPSILRIQQVVRGDSAAYFCASSPPGRGGNQPQHFGDGTRLSIL.

The rearrangement joins TRBV2 to TRBJ1-1; TRBD1 might be the D (5 bases). Trimming stripped 5 bases from V and 1 base from J, with 14 bases between. Per germline, CDR1 SNHLY and CDR2 FYNNEI. This CDR3 spans 15 amino acids. The CDR3: CASSLIGHPNTEAFF. CDR3 DNA sequence: TGTGCCAGCAGTCTAATTGGACATCCGAACACTGAAGCTTTCTTT.

CDR3 sequence reads: CASSLTNQETQYF. The CDR3 region has the DNA TGTGCCAGCAGCTTGACAAATCAAGAGACCCAGTACTTC. The chain links TRBV7-2 to TRBJ2-5; D is unresolved. Trimming took 3 bases from V and 2 from J, leaving 7 bases between them. CDR3 length: 13 residues. CDR1 and CDR2 from the germline V gene are SGHTA and FQGNSA.

This clone was counted a few times. V and J are TRBV6-1 and TRBJ2-2; D not resolved. The CDR3 has 15 amino acids. CDR1 and CDR2 (germline): MNHNS, SASEGT. Trimming shortened V by 10 bases and J by 7 bases, and 22 bases separated the two germline ends. The CDR3 loop is CATSLSQAVHGELFF. Here the CDR3 DNA reads TGTGCCACCTCATTAAGCCAGGCAGTGCACGGGGAGCTGTTTTTT.

The V call is TRBV7-9, the J call TRBJ1-1; D may be TRBD1 (6 bases). The V and J ends lost 0 bases and 6 bases respectively, with 11 bases between them. This CDR3 contains 14 residues. Germline CDR1 and CDR2: SEHNR and FQNEAQ (reference sequence). Written as DNA, the CDR3 is TGTGCCAGCAGCTTAGCGTCGACAGGCCCTGAAGCTTTCTTT. Its translation: CASSLASTGPEAFF.